The clone carrying this T cell receptor (beta chain) was recorded many times. Its antigen is as yet unknown. The CDR3 spans 15 residues. From germline, CDR1 is SGHTA and CDR2 FQGNSA. Then a second PCR, running roughly 7 to 11 cycles, was carried out with a sample-barcoded 5' primer and a J-beta primer mix. TCRdb ran MiXCR on the 5' RACE reads and lists one entry per CDR3 protein. The sample records fewer than 700,000 distinct CDR3 sequences, 40% to 45% being singletons. The record originates from a study of blood T cells in healthy people across ages. Study outcomes and limitations: Among long-lived donors, naive CD4+ cells were more numerous and diversity higher than in aged donors.

Researchers collected about 9.7 milliliters of peripheral blood from every single donor. This chain joins TRBV7-2 and TRBJ2-5; TRBD1 agrees at 8 bases. The DNA end favors TRBJ2-7, so the J call may be wrong. The sequenced sample was blood. The source of this sequence is a man older than 75 in good health. The chain's CDR3 is CASRKGGTGDHEQYF. The CDR3 nucleotides are TGTGCCAGCAGAAAAGGGGGGACAGGCGACCACGAGCAGTACTTC.